These 26 T cell receptor beta chains came from one sample sequenced in a study of control samples from healthy donors and cancer patients. This table comes from immunoSEQ multiplex PCR, and its TCRdb copy is limited to in-frame clones, with some not included. The table has approximately 120,000 clones, roughly nine tenths seen once. The sample was blood. Source of these receptors: a human donor in good health. The donor label of this sample is uncertain.

The J gene is TRBJ2-3, the V gene TRBV19, with a weak D call TRBD1 (6 bases). The CDR3 runs to 13 residues. Germline CDR1 and CDR2: LNHDA and SQIVND (reference sequence). V was shortened by 3 bases and J by 5 bases, with 9 bases between the two germline ends. CDR3 region: CASSMGAVDTQYF. In DNA, the CDR3 is TGTGCCAGTAGTATGGGGGCCGTAGATACGCAGTATTTT.

A note on this clone: Other DNA sequences in the same sample also yield this CDR3. The chain combines TRBV18 with TRBJ2-3; D is perhaps TRBD2 (6 bases). Deletions cut 3 bases from V and 0 bases from J, with 10 bases between. This CDR3 region has 15 residues. Looked up from germline, CDR1 is KGHSH and CDR2 is LQKENI. CDR3: CASSPDYLSTDTQYF. Written as DNA, the CDR3 is TGTGCCAGCTCACCGGACTACCTAAGCACAGATACGCAGTATTTT.

V is TRBV5-4 and J is TRBJ2-7, with D uncertain. CDR3 length: 14 residues. Germline V CDR1 and CDR2: SGHNT, YYREEE (reference sequence). The V end lost 3 bases, the J end lost 3 bases, and 13 bases lay between the germline ends. The DNA for the CDR3 is TGTGCCAGCAGCTCCAGAGGCCAGATCTACGAGCAGTACTTC. Translation: CASSSRGQIYEQYF.

This clone came up a few times. The CDR3 nucleotides are TGTGCCAGTAGTCCCCGGACACGTTCCTACGAGCAGTACTTC. Protein product: CASSPRTRSYEQYF. The chain recombines TRBV19 with TRBJ2-7; perhaps TRBD1 as D (5 bases). There are 14 residues in the CDR3. The V gene's germline CDR1 is LNHDA and CDR2 SQIVND (reference sequence). Deletions cut 5 bases from V and 1 base from J, with 12 bases between.

The genes are TRBV9 and TRBJ2-7, with 10 bases lining up with TRBD1. V lost 4 bases to trimming and J lost 5 bases; unmatched junction nucleotides: 6. CDR3 size: 14 residues. The germline CDR1 and CDR2 sequences are SGDLS and YYNGEE. This chain's CDR3 is CASSPGTGANEQYF. The CDR3 DNA sequence: TGTGCCAGCAGCCCCGGGACAGGGGCAAACGAGCAGTACTTC.

This rearrangement joins TRBV27 to TRBJ1-4; D is unclear. The V gene lost 6 bases and the J gene lost 7 bases, with 15 bases spanning the gap. The length of the CDR3 is 14 residues. The germline V gene has CDR1 MNHEY and CDR2 SMNVEV (reference sequence). Here the CDR3 reads CASSPLRGGEKLFF. The CDR3 DNA reads as TGTGCCAGCAGCCCCCTTCGTGGTGGTGAAAAACTGTTTTTT.

The chain links TRBV19 to TRBJ2-5, with D possibly being TRBD1 (5 bases). V was shortened by 6 bases and J by 0 bases, with 14 bases between the two germline ends. This CDR3 comprises 15 residues. CDR1 LNHDA and CDR2 SQIVND come from the germline V gene (reference sequence). The CDR3 nucleotides are TGTGCCAGTAGCCCCATAAAGGGGTACCAAGAGACCCAGTACTTC. This gives the protein CASSPIKGYQETQYF.

This chain joins TRBV24-1 and TRBJ1-5, with 7 bases fitting TRBD1. Unmatched junction bases numbered 15, after V lost 1 base and J lost 7 bases. The CDR3 consists of 18 residues. Germline CDR1 KGHDR, CDR2 SFDVKD. The CDR3 protein is CATSDLGLTGMHEQPQHF. Written as DNA, the CDR3 is TGTGCCACCAGTGATTTAGGCCTGACAGGGATGCACGAGCAGCCCCAGCATTTT.

J is TRBJ2-3 and V is TRBV4-3; the D gene is possibly TRBD1 (6 bases). This CDR3 spans 15 amino acids. The V gene's germline CDR1 is LGHNA and CDR2 YSLEER. Between the trimmed V and J ends, which lost 1 base and 3 bases, there was a span of 11 bases. CDR3 region: CASSQGGLRTDTQYF. DNA for the CDR3: TGCGCCAGCAGCCAAGGGGGGCTAAGGACAGATACGCAGTATTTT.

The rearrangement uses TRBV20-1 and TRBJ2-1; D uncertain. Germline assignment: CDR1 DFQATT and CDR2 SNEGSKA (reference sequence). The CDR3 is 11 residues long. Trimming stripped 7 bases from V and 4 bases from J, with 8 bases between. The CDR3 reads CSGEVYNEQFF. For the CDR3, the DNA is TGCAGTGGTGAAGTTTACAATGAGCAGTTCTTC.

The chain is built from TRBV7-6 and TRBJ2-1, with 7 nucleotides matching TRBD1. J was trimmed by 0 bases and V by 2 bases; bases with no gene match: 4. Germline V CDR1 and CDR2: SGHVS, FNYEAQ. This CDR3 contains 16 residues. DNA for the CDR3: TGTGCCAGCAGCTTACATCAGGGGGACTCCTACAATGAGCAGTTCTTC. Protein sequence: CASSLHQGDSYNEQFF.

The gene calls are TRBV3-1 (or the pseudogene TRBV3-2) and TRBJ1-1; D gene unclear. This CDR3 region has 13 residues. Germline CDR1 reads LGHDT; CDR2 reads YNNKEL (reference sequence). V was shortened by 0 bases and J by 6 bases, with 8 bases between the two germline ends. This chain's CDR3 is CASSQDAGSEAFF. In nucleotides, the CDR3 is TGTGCCAGCAGCCAAGACGCAGGATCTGAAGCTTTCTTT.

The rearrangement uses TRBV6-5 and TRBJ2-2, with D tentatively TRBD1 (6 bases). V lost 6 bases and J 1 base, leaving 12 bases between the germline ends. CDR3 size: 15 residues. Germline V lookup: CDR1 MNHEY, CDR2 SVGAGI. The CDR3 nucleotides read TGTGCCAGCAGACCCCTGGGACAGAACACCGGGGAGCTGTTTTTT. Protein: CASRPLGQNTGELFF.

The DNA of the CDR3 is TGTGCCAGCAGCCGGCAGGGGGTTAGGACAGATACGCAGTATTTT. Translation gives CASSRQGVRTDTQYF. The gene calls are TRBV6-2 or TRBV6-3 and TRBJ2-3; TRBD1 aligns across 7 bases. The V and J ends lost 6 bases and 3 bases, in that order; junction bases with no gene match: 9. The CDR3 runs to 15 residues. Per the germline V gene, CDR1 is MNHEY and CDR2 is SVGEGT.

This rearrangement joins TRBV21-1 to TRBJ1-2. TRBV21-1 is classified as a pseudogene. This CDR3 has 16 amino acids. The CDR3 region has the DNA TGTGCCAGCAGCAAAAACTTTAGGGGACGGAGGGAGTGCTACACCTTC. Translated: CASSKNFRGRRECYTF.

The chain has TRBV25-1 and TRBJ2-5, with 9 bases fitting TRBD2. Germline V gene lookup returns CDR1 MGHDK and CDR2 SYGVNS. CDR3 length: 16 residues. V dropped 2 bases and J dropped 0; count of bases not matched to a gene: 4. CDR3 amino acids: CASSEASGGYQETQYF. The CDR3 region has the DNA TGTGCCAGCAGTGAAGCAAGCGGGGGGTACCAAGAGACCCAGTACTTC.

This clone was recorded a few times. V is TRBV7-9 and J is TRBJ2-4; 10 bases are a match to TRBD1. The length of the CDR3 is 15 residues. CDR1 and CDR2 from the germline V gene are SEHNR and FQNEAQ (reference sequence). J lost 4 bases, V lost 6 bases, and 6 bases had no gene match. The DNA for the CDR3 is TGTGCCAGCAGAGGGACAGGGGCTGGGAAAAACATTCAGTACTTC. Protein product: CASRGTGAGKNIQYF.

The CDR3 protein is CAWKSLRRVGYGYTF. The CDR3 DNA sequence: TGTGCCTGGAAATCCCTAAGAAGGGTAGGATATGGCTACACCTTC. The chain employs TRBV30 and TRBJ1-2; D gene unclear. CDR3 length: 15 amino acids. Per germline, CDR1 GTSNPN and CDR2 SVGIG (reference sequence). V shed 4 bases and J shed 5 bases, with 20 bases lying between them.

The rearrangement uses TRBV3-1 (or the pseudogene TRBV3-2) and TRBJ1-1; D is uncertain. This CDR3 comprises 12 residues. Germline CDR1 reads LGHDT; CDR2 reads YNNKEL (reference sequence). The ends were cut back, 2 bases at V and 9 bases at J, with 10 bases in the middle. The CDR3 spells CASSQSFGKAFF. The DNA for the CDR3 is TGTGCCAGCAGCCAATCATTTGGGAAAGCTTTCTTT.

The chain has TRBV11-2 and TRBJ1-1; D may be TRBD1 (5 bases). The V and J ends lost 5 bases and 1 base respectively, with 23 bases between them. Germline-derived CDR1 and CDR2 are SGHAT and FQNNGV. This CDR3 region has 18 residues. CDR3 amino acids: CASSTRWGFFGGNTEAFF. CDR3 nucleotide sequence: TGTGCCAGCAGCACCCGGTGGGGGTTTTTTGGTGGGAACACTGAAGCTTTCTTT.

This clone has just one count. V is TRBV7-2 and J is TRBJ2-2; 8 nucleotides agree with TRBD2. CDR1 SGHTA and CDR2 FQGNSA come from the germline V gene. The CDR3 is made up of 16 amino acids. Trimming took 3 bases from V and 2 from J; bases not matched to a gene: 5. The CDR3 is CASSFPGLANTGELFF. CDR3 coding DNA: TGTGCCAGCAGCTTCCCAGGACTAGCAAACACCGGGGAGCTGTTTTTT. The complete variable domain, with remaining parts taken from reference TRBV7-2 and TRBJ2-2, reads GAGVSQSPSNKVTEKGKDVELRCDPISGHTALYWYRQSLGQGLEFLIYFQGNSAPDKSGLPSDRFSAERTGGSVSTLTIQRTQQEDSAVYLCASSFPGLANTGELFFGEGSRLTVL.

The chain links TRBV6-7 to TRBJ1-2; D is unresolved. TRBV6-7 falls under the ORF class, with uncertain function. This CDR3 is 16 amino acids long. V was cut by 2 bases and J by 5 bases, with 18 bases left in between. CDR3 loop: CASSYGVRRILYGYTF. The CDR3 nucleotides read TGTGCCAGCAGTTACGGTGTCCGAAGGATTCTATATGGCTACACCTTC.

The CDR3 region is CSARTQETQYF. DNA for the CDR3: TGCAGTGCTAGAACCCAAGAGACCCAGTACTTC. The chain uses TRBV20-1 and TRBJ2-5, with no clear D. V shed 2 bases and J shed 1 base, with 2 bases lying between them. The CDR3 is made up of 11 amino acids. Per the germline V gene, CDR1 is DFQATT and CDR2 is SNEGSKA (reference sequence).

The rearrangement links TRBV24-1 to TRBJ2-2, with D possibly being TRBD1 or TRBD2 (5 bases each). The CDR3 contains 17 residues. Trimming removed 6 bases from V and 2 bases from J, with 18 bases in between. CDR1 is KGHDR, CDR2 SFDVKD, per germline. The DNA of the CDR3 is TGTGCCACCAGTCAAGTATTTCGGGGCCCTAACACCGGGGAGCTGTTTTTT. Its protein is CATSQVFRGPNTGELFF.

V is TRBV27 and J is TRBJ1-1; the D gene is possibly TRBD1 (6 bases). Germline lookup yields CDR1 MNHEY and CDR2 SMNVEV (reference sequence). V shed 6 bases and J shed 6 bases, with 11 bases lying between them. There are 12 residues in the CDR3. In DNA, the CDR3 is TGTGCCAGCAGGGGGGCTCTCCCTGAAGCTTTCTTT. It yields the protein CASRGALPEAFF.

This clone was seen only once. The chain couples TRBV5-1 to TRBJ1-4; D may be TRBD1 (5 bases). The CDR3 totals 16 residues. Germline assignment: CDR1 SGHRS and CDR2 YFSETQ. The V gene lost 5 bases and the J gene lost 0 bases, with 14 bases spanning the gap. CDR3 sequence: CASSPSLGATNEKLFF. In DNA form, the CDR3 reads TGCGCCAGCAGTCCTAGTTTGGGGGCAACTAATGAAAAACTGTTTTTT.